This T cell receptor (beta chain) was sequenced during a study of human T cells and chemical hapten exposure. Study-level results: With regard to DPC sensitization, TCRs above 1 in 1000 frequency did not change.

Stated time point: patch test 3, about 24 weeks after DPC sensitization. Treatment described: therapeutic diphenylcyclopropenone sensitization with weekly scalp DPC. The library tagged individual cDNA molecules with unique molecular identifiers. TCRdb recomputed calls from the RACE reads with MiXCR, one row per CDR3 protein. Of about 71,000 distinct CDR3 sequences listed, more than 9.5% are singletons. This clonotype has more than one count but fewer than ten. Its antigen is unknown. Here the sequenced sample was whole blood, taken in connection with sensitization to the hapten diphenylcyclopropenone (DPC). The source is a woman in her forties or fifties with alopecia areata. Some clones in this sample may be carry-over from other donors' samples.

CDR3 in DNA: TGTGCCAGCAGCTTTTTACCACAGACTCGGGGCGAGCAGTACTTC. Its protein is CASSFLPQTRGEQYF. J is TRBJ2-7 and V is TRBV7-8; a possible D gene is TRBD2 (5 bases). With 3 bases removed from V and 6 bases from J, the gap between germline ends came to 18 bases. The CDR3 consists of 15 residues. CDR1 and CDR2 from the germline V gene are SGHVS and FQNEAQ.